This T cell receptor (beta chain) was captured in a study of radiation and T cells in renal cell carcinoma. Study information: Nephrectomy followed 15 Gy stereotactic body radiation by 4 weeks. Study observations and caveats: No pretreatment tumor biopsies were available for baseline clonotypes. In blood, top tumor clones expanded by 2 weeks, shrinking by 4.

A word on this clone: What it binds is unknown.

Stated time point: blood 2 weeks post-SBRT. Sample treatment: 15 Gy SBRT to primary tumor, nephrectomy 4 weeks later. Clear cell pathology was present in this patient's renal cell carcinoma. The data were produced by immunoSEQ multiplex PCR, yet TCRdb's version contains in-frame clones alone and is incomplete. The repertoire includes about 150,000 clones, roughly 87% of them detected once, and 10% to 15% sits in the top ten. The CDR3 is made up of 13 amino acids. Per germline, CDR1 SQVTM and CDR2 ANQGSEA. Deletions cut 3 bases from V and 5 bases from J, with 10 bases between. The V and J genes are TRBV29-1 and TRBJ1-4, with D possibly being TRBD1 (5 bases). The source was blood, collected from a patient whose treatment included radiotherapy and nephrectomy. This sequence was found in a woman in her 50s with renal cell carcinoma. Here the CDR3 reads CSVDVPGNEKLFF. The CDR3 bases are TGCAGCGTTGATGTCCCAGGGAATGAAAAACTGTTTTTT.